The subject of this entry is one T cell receptor beta chain. This clonotype was seen ten or more times. The clone's antigen remains unknown. Base-call qualities are not available, and no considerably larger clone is one nucleotide away. This record comes from a study of T cells in Graves' hyperthyroidism and ophthalmopathy (dated 2019 in TCRdb). With regard to the full study: Peripheral blood was collected at initial diagnosis, before any treatment. A discovery cohort of roughly 100 patients, roughly 43 with Graves' ophthalmopathy and 57 with stable Graves' hyperthyroidism, was used to find distinguishing TCR V-J signatures. The roughly 94 discovery patients were randomly divided into training and test sets at a 7:3 ratio. The paper describes TCR Vbeta CDR3 sequencing of fewer than 150 peripheral blood samples, made up of about 40 ophthalmopathy patients, roughly 72 hyperthyroidism patients and about 17 progressor patients. The study also compared thyroid tissue and blood T-cell repertoires from 6 or 7 Graves' hyperthyroidism patients. Whether ophthalmopathy could be predicted prospectively was tested in an independent validation cohort made up of approximately 19 hyperthyroidism patients plus 17 patients who later progressed to ophthalmopathy. After blood sampling, hyperthyroidism patients were treated with methimazole at a starting dose of 30 mg daily, and ophthalmopathy patients were treated with high-dose intravenous methylprednisolone. Points the paper makes about the study in general: In validation, the model predicted progression to ophthalmopathy with 60% to 71% sensitivity and roughly 72% specificity, a median of approximately 6.5 months before onset. No statistical method was used to fix the sample size in advance, and group allocation was not hidden from the investigators. Most expanded thyroid clonotypes (frequency above 0.001) were also detected in blood, suggesting blood repertoires may reflect thyroid immune responses. A 13 V-J signature model separated ophthalmopathy from stable hyperthyroidism, with about 88% sensitivity and approximately 81% specificity in cross-validation and 80%/75% in testing.

The TCR beta CDR3 regions were amplified from the RNA transcripts. A first-round RT-PCR of the TCR CDR3 used the HTBI primer set with the Qiagen OneStep RT-PCR kit. Libraries were constructed in a second round of multiplex PCR, after which size selection and purification were carried out. Paired-end sequencing of the libraries was performed with 100 bp reads on an Illumina HiSeq2000. The original pipeline was this. SOAPnuke was used to process the raw data, throwing out any read that contained adapters or uncalled bases, had a mean Phred below 15, or lacked an exact constant-primer or identifier match. COPE v1.2.5 was used to merge the high-quality paired reads, and each unique nucleotide sequence was defined as a clonotype. Clonotypes were aligned to IMGT TRBV, TRBD and TRBJ reference segments using MiTCR v1.1. The analysis was restricted to V-J combinations with a frequency above 0.0001, which together covered 99.2% of the repertoires. The TCS score was defined as F50 (clonal expansion) divided by E x V (chaos), with BLOSUM62-based TCRdist calculated between CDR3 peptides within each V-J. Welch's t-statistics and random forest reduced 500 to 650 V-J features to roughly 13, which were used in a naive Bayes classifier (R e1071). TCRdb's own reprocessing of the public reads used fastp at Q25 and MiXCR and kept productive beta chains. All rows with the same CDR3 protein become a single entry with the most common DNA and genes. The V and J calls, along with clone size, are taken from TCRdb and not from the paper's own processing. The table for this sample lists approximately 400,000 distinct CDR3 sequences; approximately 14% of them were counted only once. The biggest ten clones account for about 7.7% of the sample.

Graves' hyperthyroidism was defined as stable when no progression to ophthalmopathy occurred over 18 months of follow-up. The hyperthyroidism patients were between 18 and 65 years old and newly diagnosed, with a disease duration of less than 2 months. The study excluded patients with uncontrolled infections, other autoimmune diseases, pregnancy or lactation. Diagnoses were based on clinical symptoms, serum thyroxine and TRAb, thyroid ultrasound and orbital computed tomography. Ficoll-Paque density gradient centrifugation was used to isolate PBMCs from around 10 ml of fresh peripheral blood. Trizol reagent was used to extract total RNA, and RNA quality was then checked on an Agilent 2100 Bioanalyzer. V is shortened by 6 bases, J by 7 bases, and the region joining them spans 15 bases. The CDR3 measures 13 amino acids from cysteine to phenylalanine. Only the CDR3 DNA is retained, 39 bases long and in frame from the first base. Based on the germline V gene, the CDR1 and CDR2 sequences are MNHEY and SVGEGT.

The sequenced sample was blood. The rearranged chain carries TRBV6-2 or TRBV6-3 and TRBJ1-2; the D gene identity is not certain. The sequence was collected from a woman aged 18 to 35 with Graves' hyperthyroidism. The sequenced DNA is TGTGCCAGCAGCCCGGGTCTACTGCGTGGCTACACCTTC. This encodes CASSPGLLRGYTF.